This T cell receptor beta chain was observed in a study of CXCR3-negative and CXCR3-positive naive CD8 T cells. Study-wide findings and caveats: Researchers reported similar TRBV-TRBJ usage in naive CXCR3-negative and CXCR3-positive cells, though memory differed. Partially decreased CXCR3 expression was recorded after cryopreservation, and fresh PBMCs were used in most assays. CXCR3-positive naive cells carried more hydrophobic TRB CDR3s than CXCR3-negative ones.

As regards this clonotype: What it binds is not known.

Libraries were UMI-labeled 5' RACE TRB cDNA. After re-calling the 5' RACE reads, TCRdb lists one entry per CDR3 protein, DNA absent. The sample totals under 85,000 distinct CDR3 sequences. The CDR3 extends over 11 amino acids. The V gene's germline CDR1 is LGHDT and CDR2 YNNKEL (reference sequence). Sequenced sample: naive CXCR3+ CD8+ T cells from blood. Subset indicated: CD45RO-CCR7+CD27+CD95- naive CD8+ T cells expressing CXCR3 (TNR3+). This clonotype originated in a human donor in good health. Some clones in this sample may be carry-over from other donors' samples. The chain is built from TRBV3-1 and TRBJ2-1; there is no DNA to check the TCRdb D call of TRBD1. CDR3 sequence reads: CASSPGAEQFF.